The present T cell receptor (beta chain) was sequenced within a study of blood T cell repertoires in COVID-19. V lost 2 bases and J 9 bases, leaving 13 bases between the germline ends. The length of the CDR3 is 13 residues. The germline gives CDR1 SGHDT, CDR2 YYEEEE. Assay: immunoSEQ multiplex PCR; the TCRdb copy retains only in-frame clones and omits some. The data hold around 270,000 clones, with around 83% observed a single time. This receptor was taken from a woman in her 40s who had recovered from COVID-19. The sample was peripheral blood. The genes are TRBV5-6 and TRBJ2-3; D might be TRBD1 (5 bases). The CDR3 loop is CASSFDSKGTQYF. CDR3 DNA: TGTGCCAGCAGCTTCGATTCAAAGGGGACGCAGTATTTT.